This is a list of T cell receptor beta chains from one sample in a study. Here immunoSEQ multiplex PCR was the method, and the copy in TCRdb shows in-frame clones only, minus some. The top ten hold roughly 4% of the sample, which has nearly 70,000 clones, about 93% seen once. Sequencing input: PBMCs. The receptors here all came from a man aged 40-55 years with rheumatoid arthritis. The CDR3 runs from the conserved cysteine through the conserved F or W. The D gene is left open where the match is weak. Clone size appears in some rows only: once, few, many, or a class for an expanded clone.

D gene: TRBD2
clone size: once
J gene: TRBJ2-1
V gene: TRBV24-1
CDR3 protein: CATSDTSGSGVEQFF
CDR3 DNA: TGTGCCACCAGTGATACTAGCGGGAGCGGTGTTGAGCAGTTCTTC

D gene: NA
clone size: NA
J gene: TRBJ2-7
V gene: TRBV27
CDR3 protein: CASSLWLGPYEQYF
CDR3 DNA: TGTGCCAGCAGTTTATGGCTGGGACCTTACGAGCAGTACTTC

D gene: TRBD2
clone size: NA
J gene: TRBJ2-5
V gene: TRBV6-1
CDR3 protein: CASSEFPRTSGLSPGYQETQYF
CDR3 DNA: TGTGCCAGCAGTGAATTCCCGAGGACTAGCGGACTATCCCCCGGGTACCAAGAGACCCAGTACTTC

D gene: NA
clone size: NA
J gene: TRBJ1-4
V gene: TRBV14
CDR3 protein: CASSLGGPKLFF
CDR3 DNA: TGTGCCAGCAGCCTCGGGGGGCCGAAACTGTTTTTT

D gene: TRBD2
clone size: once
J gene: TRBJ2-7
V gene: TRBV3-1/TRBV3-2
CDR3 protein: CASSQTSGTSASYEQYF
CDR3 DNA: TGTGCCAGCAGCCAGACTAGCGGGACTTCTGCCTCCTACGAGCAGTACTTC

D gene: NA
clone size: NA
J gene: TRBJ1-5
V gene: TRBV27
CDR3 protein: CASSTTGHQPQHF
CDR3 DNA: TGTGCCAGCAGTACCACAGGGCATCAGCCCCAGCATTTT

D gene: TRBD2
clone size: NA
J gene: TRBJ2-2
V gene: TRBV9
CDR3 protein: CASSGASGTGELFF
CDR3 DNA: TGTGCCAGCAGCGGTGCTAGCGGAACCGGGGAGCTGTTTTTT

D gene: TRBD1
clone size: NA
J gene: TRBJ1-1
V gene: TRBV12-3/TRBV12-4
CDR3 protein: CASSSGQVQGAF
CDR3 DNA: TGTGCCAGCAGCTCCGGACAGGTCCAGGGCGCTTTT

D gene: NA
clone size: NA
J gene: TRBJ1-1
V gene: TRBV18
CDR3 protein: CASSPDLNTEAFF
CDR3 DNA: TGTGCCAGCTCACCCGACCTGAACACTGAAGCTTTCTTT

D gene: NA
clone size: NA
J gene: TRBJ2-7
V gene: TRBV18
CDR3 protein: CASSPLDSEQYF
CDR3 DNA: TGTGCCAGCTCACCTCTCGATAGCGAGCAGTACTTC

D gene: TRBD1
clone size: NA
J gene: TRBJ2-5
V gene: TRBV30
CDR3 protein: CAWNQGVAQETQYF
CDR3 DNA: TGTGCCTGGAACCAGGGGGTTGCCCAAGAGACCCAGTACTTC

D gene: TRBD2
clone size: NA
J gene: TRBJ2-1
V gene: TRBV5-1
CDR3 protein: CASSLDGGLGRYNEQFF
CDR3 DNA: TGCGCCAGCAGCTTGGACGGGGGACTAGGCAGGTACAATGAGCAGTTCTTC

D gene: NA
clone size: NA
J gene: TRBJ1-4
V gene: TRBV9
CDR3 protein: CASSVAGGTNEKLFF
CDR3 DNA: TGTGCCAGCAGCGTAGCTGGGGGGACTAATGAAAAACTGTTTTTT

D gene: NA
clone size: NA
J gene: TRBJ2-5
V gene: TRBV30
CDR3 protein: CAWSVKKLSQETQYF
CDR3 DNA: TGTGCCTGGAGTGTGAAGAAGCTGAGCCAAGAGACCCAGTACTTC

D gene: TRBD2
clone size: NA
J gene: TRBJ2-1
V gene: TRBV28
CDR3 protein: CATLNSGSPGLAVFPRSYNEQFF
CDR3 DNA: TGTGCCACCCTAAACTCCGGGTCTCCCGGACTAGCGGTTTTTCCCCGCTCCTACAATGAGCAGTTCTTC

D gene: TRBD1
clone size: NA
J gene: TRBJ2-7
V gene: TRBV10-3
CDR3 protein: CAISPEGQGVYEQYF
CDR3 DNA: TGTGCCATCTCCCCGGAAGGACAGGGGGTCTACGAGCAGTACTTC

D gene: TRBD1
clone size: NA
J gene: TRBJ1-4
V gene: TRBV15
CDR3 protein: CATSRDGARGEKLFF
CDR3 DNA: TGTGCCACCAGCAGAGACGGGGCCAGGGGGGAAAAACTGTTTTTT

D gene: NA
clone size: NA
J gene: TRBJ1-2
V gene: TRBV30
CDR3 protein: CAWSVLPPGGARGYTF
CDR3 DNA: TGTGCCTGGAGTGTCTTGCCACCTGGGGGGGCTCGTGGCTACACCTTC

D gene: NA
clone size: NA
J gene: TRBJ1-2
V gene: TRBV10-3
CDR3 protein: CAINLNEGQNYGYTF
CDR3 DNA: TGTGCCATCAACTTGAACGAAGGACAGAACTATGGCTACACCTTC

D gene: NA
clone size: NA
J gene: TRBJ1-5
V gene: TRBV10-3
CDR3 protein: CAIGAPRDGQPQHF
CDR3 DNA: TGTGCCATCGGGGCCCCTAGAGACGGTCAGCCCCAGCATTTT

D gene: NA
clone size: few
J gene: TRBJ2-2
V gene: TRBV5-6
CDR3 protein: CASRPQARRTGELFF
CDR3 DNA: TGTGCCAGCAGACCCCAGGCCAGGCGAACCGGGGAGCTGTTTTTT

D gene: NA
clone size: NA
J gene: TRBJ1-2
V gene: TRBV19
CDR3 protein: CASSIRGTPNYGYTF
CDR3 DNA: TGTGCCAGTAGTATAAGGGGGACACCCAACTATGGCTACACCTTC

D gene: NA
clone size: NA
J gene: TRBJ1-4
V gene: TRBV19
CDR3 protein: CASSIWGKANEKLFF
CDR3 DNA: TGTGCCAGTAGTATCTGGGGTAAAGCTAATGAAAAACTGTTTTTT

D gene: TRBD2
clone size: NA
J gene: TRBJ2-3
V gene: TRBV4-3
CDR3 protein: CASSQPRSSGSTDTQYF
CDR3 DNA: TGCGCCAGCAGCCAACCTCGTAGTAGCGGGAGCACAGATACGCAGTATTTT

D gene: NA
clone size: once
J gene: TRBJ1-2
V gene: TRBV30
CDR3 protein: CARRDTRIYGYTF
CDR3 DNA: TGTGCCCGTCGGGACACTAGAATTTATGGCTACACCTTC

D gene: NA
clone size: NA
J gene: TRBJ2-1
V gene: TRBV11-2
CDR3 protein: CASSLSGIGRGSYNEQFF
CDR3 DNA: TGTGCCAGCAGCTTGTCTGGGATCGGGAGAGGCTCCTACAATGAGCAGTTCTTC

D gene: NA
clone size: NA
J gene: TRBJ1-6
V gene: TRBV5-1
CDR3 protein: CASSFTGTASPLHF
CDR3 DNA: TGCGCCAGCAGCTTTACAGGGACGGCCTCACCCCTCCACTTT

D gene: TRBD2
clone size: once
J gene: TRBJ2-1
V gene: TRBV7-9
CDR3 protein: CASSLAVAGSEQFF
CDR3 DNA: TGTGCCAGCAGCTTAGCGGTAGCGGGCAGTGAGCAGTTCTTC

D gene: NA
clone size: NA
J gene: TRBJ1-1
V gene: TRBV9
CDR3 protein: CASSVGGAGWTEAFF
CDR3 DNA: TGTGCCAGCAGCGTAGGGGGGGCAGGGTGGACTGAAGCTTTCTTT

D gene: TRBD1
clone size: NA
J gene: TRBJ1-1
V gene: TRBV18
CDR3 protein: CASSPRQGNTEAFF
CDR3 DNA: TGTGCCAGCTCACCACGACAGGGGAACACTGAAGCTTTCTTT